One sample yielded the 9 T cell receptor beta chains listed below, sequenced in a study of T cells in tumors and immune-related adverse events (TCRdb year 2021). Library method: the immunoSEQ multiplex PCR assay. Drawn from immuneACCESS, this table holds only the in-frame rearrangements with V and J called that TCRdb kept. Clones are partly lost; checked studies trace under half to an unresolved V gene and leave the rest unexplained. The sample table lists fewer than 4,500 clones, approximately 82% of them with a count of one. The ten largest clones take up about 20% of the sample. The sample's treatment or condition label is to be understood as: nivolumab (PD-1 blockade) given before sampling. The source was skin tissue, collected from a patient treated with anti-PD-1 therapy. These receptor sequences come from a female donor with metastatic renal cell carcinoma.

As for this clone: The sample contains more than one DNA sequence encoding this CDR3. The chain links TRBV5-1 to TRBJ2-7; the D gene is possibly TRBD2 (7 bases). V was clipped by 0 bases and J by 3 bases, with 13 bases between them. The CDR3 is made up of 15 amino acids. Per germline, CDR1 SGHRS and CDR2 YFSETQ. The CDR3 nucleotides read TGCGCCAGCAGCTTGGTGGAGGGGGGGCGCTACGAGCAGTACTTC. Protein sequence: CASSLVEGGRYEQYF.

CDR3 sequence (DNA): TGTGCCAGCAGCTCTCCCCGGGGGGAGCGGTACAATGAGCAGTTCTTC. It translates to CASSSPRGERYNEQFF. V is TRBV7-6 and J is TRBJ2-1; 7 nucleotides line up with TRBD2. The CDR3 sequence is 16 residues long. With 4 bases clipped from V and 4 bases from J, the junction kept 10 bases outside the gene matches. CDR1 and CDR2 (germline): SGHVS, FNYEAQ.

The genes are TRBV7-9 and TRBJ2-3; either TRBD1 or TRBD2 may fit D (6 bases each). The CDR3 is 14 amino acids. The germline gives CDR1 SEHNR, CDR2 FQNEAQ (reference sequence). Trimming shortened V by 3 bases and J by 6 bases, and 13 bases separated the two germline ends. The CDR3 loop is CASSFRGAADTQYF. The CDR3 DNA reads as TGTGCCAGCAGCTTTAGGGGGGCAGCGGATACGCAGTATTTT.

This clone appeared once. J is TRBJ1-1 and V is TRBV6-1; D remains ambiguous. Per germline, CDR1 MNHNS and CDR2 SASEGT. The CDR3 covers 11 residues. V lost 7 bases, J lost 7 bases, and 10 bases lay in between. The CDR3 loop is CASKEPFEAFF. The CDR3 DNA reads as TGTGCCAGCAAGGAGCCGTTTGAAGCTTTCTTT.

The chain joins TRBV2 to TRBJ2-7, with D tentatively TRBD1 (6 bases). This CDR3 region has 14 residues. V lost 7 bases and J lost 3, with 16 bases in between. Germline V gives CDR1 SNHLY, CDR2 FYNNEI. The CDR3 loop reads CASIGGQNLYEQYF. The CDR3 bases are TGTGCCAGCATAGGTGGACAGAACCTCTACGAGCAGTACTTC.

The genes are TRBV6-6 and TRBJ1-2; no firm D call. Germline values: CDR1 MNHNY, CDR2 SVGAGI (reference sequence). V was clipped by 2 bases and J by 6 bases, with 7 bases between them. The CDR3 has 12 residues. CDR3 DNA sequence: TGTGCCAGCAGTTACCGCTTAGATGGCTACACCTTC. It translates to CASSYRLDGYTF.

The chain has TRBV6-1 and TRBJ1-1; no clear D gene. V was pared by 8 bases and J by 1 base, with 11 bases between. The V gene's germline CDR1 is MNHNS and CDR2 SASEGT. The CDR3 runs 13 residues. As DNA, the CDR3 is TGTGCCAGCCAAGTAACATGGAACACTGAAGCTTTCTTT. This sequence encodes CASQVTWNTEAFF.

This chain links TRBV13 with TRBJ2-7; D might be TRBD2 (7 bases). The CDR3 runs to 19 residues. CDR1 and CDR2 (germline): PRHDT, FYEKMQ (reference sequence). V lost 5 bases, J lost 2 bases, and 28 bases lay in between. The CDR3 sequence: CASSPHGGLRGGHAYEQYF. DNA of the CDR3: TGTGCCAGCAGCCCCCACGGGGGGCTTAGGGGCGGTCACGCCTACGAGCAGTACTTC.

This clone was seen only once. The conserved phenylalanine or tryptophan is not found at the CDR3 terminus, so this likely reflects a read error. The limits of the CDR3 on the DNA are not certain, so only TCRdb's listed CDR3 is given. The CDR3 here is CATSHRLRCGKTYGY. J is TRBJ1-2 and V is TRBV15; TRBD1 is the table's D call and was not checked against the DNA. The CDR3 has 15 residues if both end residues are counted. Germline V gene data show CDR1 as LNHNV and CDR2 as YYDKDF (reference sequence).